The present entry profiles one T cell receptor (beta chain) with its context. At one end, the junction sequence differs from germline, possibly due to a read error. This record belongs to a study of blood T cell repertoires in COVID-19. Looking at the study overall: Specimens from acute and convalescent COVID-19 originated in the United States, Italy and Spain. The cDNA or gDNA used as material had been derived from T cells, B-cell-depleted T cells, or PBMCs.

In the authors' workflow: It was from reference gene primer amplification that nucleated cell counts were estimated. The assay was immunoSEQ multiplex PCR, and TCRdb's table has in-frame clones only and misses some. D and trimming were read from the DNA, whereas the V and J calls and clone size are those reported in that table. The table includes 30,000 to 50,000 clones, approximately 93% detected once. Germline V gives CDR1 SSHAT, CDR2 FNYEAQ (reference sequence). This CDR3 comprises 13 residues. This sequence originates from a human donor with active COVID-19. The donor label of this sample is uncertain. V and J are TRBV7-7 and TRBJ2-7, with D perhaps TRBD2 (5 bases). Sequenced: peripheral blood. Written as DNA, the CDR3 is TGTGCTAGCAGCCAGCTAGCTGGATGGGAGCAGTACTTC. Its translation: CASSQLAGWEQYF.